This is a list of T cell receptor beta chains from one sample in a study of blood T cell repertoires in COVID-19. The repertoire was sequenced with immunoSEQ multiplex PCR; TCRdb's copy has only in-frame clones and lacks some. The sample consists of some 22,000 clones, 65% to 90% of them appearing once. Input material: peripheral blood. The source is a man between 65 and 85 years old with acute or convalescent COVID-19. CDR3s include the opening cysteine and the closing phenylalanine or tryptophan. A D gene is named only where the DNA matches it firmly. Clone size is shown for a subset of rows, as once, few, many or a class of expanded clone.

-,TRBV19,-,TRBJ2-1,TGTGCCAGTAGTCCGAGACCTTGGAGAAGCAGGGTCAGTGGTTCGCAGTTCTTC,CASSPRPWRSRVSGSQFF
-,TRBV28,few,TRBJ2-3,TGTGCCAGCAGTTTAGGCGGGGTCCCCGGGTATACGCAGTATTTT,CASSLGGVPGYTQYF
TRBD1,TRBV19,-,TRBJ1-4,TGTGCCAGTAGCTCCCCGAGGACAGGGAGTAATGAAAAACTGTTTTTT,CASSSPRTGSNEKLFF
-,TRBV5-1,few,TRBJ1-6,TGCGCCAGCAGCTTGGTCTCCACAGACTATAATTCACCCCTCCACTTT,CASSLVSTDYNSPLHF
-,TRBV5-1,-,TRBJ2-7,TGCGCCAGCAGCTTGTCAGGGGACCTCTACGAGCAGTACTTC,CASSLSGDLYEQYF
TRBD2,TRBV19,-,TRBJ2-1,TGTGCCAGTAGTATCTCAACTAGCGGGGCGTACAATGAGCAGTTCTTC,CASSISTSGAYNEQFF
-,TRBV18,-,TRBJ1-1,TGTGCCAGCTCTCTAAGGGGGAATACTGAAGCTTTCTTT,CASSLRGNTEAFF
TRBD2,TRBV2,medium-sized,TRBJ2-7,TGTGCCAGCAGTCCAACCTCCGGACTAGTCTACGAGCAGTACTTC,CASSPTSGLVYEQYF
TRBD1,TRBV5-1,-,TRBJ2-2,TGCGCCAGCGGACAGGGAGAAATCACCGGGGAGCTGTTTTTT,CASGQGEITGELFF
TRBD2,TRBV29-1,once,TRBJ2-7,TGCAGCGTTGGGGTAGCGGGAGGGCGATACGAGCAGTACTTC,CSVGVAGGRYEQYF
-,TRBV19,few,TRBJ1-6,TGTGCCAGTAGTATAGTACGAGATTCACCCCTCCACTTT,CASSIVRDSPLHF
-,TRBV9,-,TRBJ1-2,TGTGCCAGCAGCGTCGGCAGGGTGATAGATGGCTACACCTTC,CASSVGRVIDGYTF
TRBD1,TRBV30,once,TRBJ1-1,TGTGCCTGGACGCAACCCCGGGACAGGGGGAACACTGAAGCTTTCTTT,CAWTQPRDRGNTEAFF
-,TRBV28,-,TRBJ2-3,TGTGCCAGCAGTTCCAGACTAGTTGAGACGCAGTATTTT,CASSSRLVETQYF
-,TRBV19,-,TRBJ1-2,TGTGCCAGTAGCCCGACAGGAACTAACTATGGCTACACCTTC,CASSPTGTNYGYTF
TRBD2,TRBV9,-,TRBJ2-5,TGTGCCAGCAGCGCTCCGGGGGGTGGGCGGTCCCAAGAGACCCAGTACTTC,CASSAPGGGRSQETQYF
TRBD1,TRBV6-5,-,TRBJ1-2,TGTGCCAGCAGTCCCCTTGGGCAGGGGGCTATGGGGACCTTC,CASSPLGQGAMGTF
-,TRBV2,-,TRBJ1-3,TGTGCCAGCAGTGGGCTCTCTGGAAACACCATATATTTT,CASSGLSGNTIYF
TRBD2,TRBV6-2/TRBV6-3,-,TRBJ2-1,TGTGCCAGCAGTCCCGGGGGGGCCGGTGGCGAGTTCTTC,CASSPGGAGGEFF
TRBD2,TRBV19,-,TRBJ2-7,TGTGCCAGTAGTATCTTTACTAGCGGAGAATACGAGCAGTACTTC,CASSIFTSGEYEQYF
-,TRBV3-1/TRBV3-2,once,TRBJ1-2,TGTGCCAGCAGCCAAAACGGAGCCCGTGACTATGGCTACACCTTC,CASSQNGARDYGYTF
-,TRBV19,-,TRBJ1-5,TGTGCCAGTAACCCTCCCGGGGGGCCCCAGCATTTT,CASNPPGGPQHF
TRBD1,TRBV29-1,-,TRBJ1-5,TGCAGCGTGGCCGGGACAGCGCAAGATCAGCCCCAGCATTTT,CSVAGTAQDQPQHF
-,TRBV6-5,once,TRBJ2-6,TGTGCCAGCAGCCGCGGAGGGGTTGGGGCCAACGTCCTGACTTTC,CASSRGGVGANVLTF
TRBD1,TRBV7-8,-,TRBJ1-5,TGTGCCAGCAGCCGGACAGGTGACAATCAGCCCCAGCATTTT,CASSRTGDNQPQHF
TRBD1,TRBV5-8,few,TRBJ1-5,TGTGCCAGCAGCTTGGAGGTGCAGGGGGGTTCTTATAGCAATCAGCCCCAGCATTTT,CASSLEVQGGSYSNQPQHF
-,TRBV27,-,TRBJ1-2,TGTGCCAGCAGTGCTACTAACTATGGCTACACCTTC,CASSATNYGYTF
-,TRBV6-1,few,TRBJ2-7,TGTGCCAGCAGTGAAACTATCCCCGGGCAGTACTTC,CASSETIPGQYF
TRBD1,TRBV7-2,-,TRBJ2-7,TGTGCCAGCAGCTTCGCCGGACAGGGGCCCTCCTACGAGCAGTACTTC,CASSFAGQGPSYEQYF
TRBD1,TRBV2,-,TRBJ2-7,TGTGCCAGCAGCTCGGGACAGCTTTCCTACGAGCAGTACTTC,CASSSGQLSYEQYF
TRBD1,TRBV24-1,-,TRBJ1-1,TGTGCCACCAGTGCAGGACAGGGGGCGCGAGAAGCTGAAGCTTTCTTT,CATSAGQGAREAEAFF